A selection of T cell receptor beta chains follows, all from one sample in a study of T cells after yellow fever vaccination. In TCRdb, the 5' RACE reads were re-called with MiXCR into one record per CDR3 protein. Among around 300,000 distinct CDR3 sequences, approximately 12% were seen once, and the ten largest hold less than 0.55%. Material: CD4+ T cells sorted from PBMCs, obtained 45 days after the yellow fever booster vaccination. The source is a young man who received the YFV17D yellow fever vaccine. Both conserved end residues are trimmed from each CDR3. Fields, in order: D gene, V gene, J gene, CDR3 protein. A D gene is named only where the DNA matches it firmly.

-	TRBV6-5	TRBJ1-3	ASRRQATGNTIY
-	TRBV6-1	TRBJ2-7	ASRTILKPTYEQY
-	TRBV20-1	TRBJ1-1	SARRMGLTEAF
TRBD1	TRBV20-1	TRBJ1-1	SATEGQGGAF
-	TRBV12-3/TRBV12-4	TRBJ2-2	ASSDRDQLF
TRBD2	TRBV6-1	TRBJ2-5	ASRRTSGTETQY
-	TRBV20-1	TRBJ1-3	SASGTASSGNTIY
-	TRBV29-1	TRBJ2-5	SVEDPRAQETQY
-	TRBV7-8	TRBJ2-3	ASSLNTITDTQY
TRBD2	TRBV9	TRBJ2-3	ASSVDTGGLAITDTQY
-	TRBV6-1	TRBJ2-3	ASTRKAFGLDTQY
TRBD2	TRBV24-1	TRBJ2-3	ATSDTGVAGEDTQY
TRBD2	TRBV5-1	TRBJ2-3	ASSLGTSSSTDTQY
-	TRBV20-1	TRBJ2-2	SASVLGGRSNTGELF
TRBD2	TRBV18	TRBJ2-1	ASSPSRELYNEQF
-	TRBV7-9	TRBJ2-5	ASSLARGPETQY
-	TRBV10-3	TRBJ2-1	AIRGGENEQF
-	TRBV7-2	TRBJ2-1	ASSSLSGGEQF
TRBD2	TRBV5-6	TRBJ2-7	ASTSGLAEAYEQY
-	TRBV20-1	TRBJ2-5	SARDHRQETQY
-	TRBV6-1	TRBJ2-3	ASSRAGHRSDTQY
-	TRBV12-5	TRBJ2-1	ASGRRVPGEQF
TRBD2	TRBV29-1	-	SVQSGRRETQF
TRBD2	TRBV3-1	TRBJ2-1	ASSQGSGGPYNEQF
TRBD2	TRBV4-2	TRBJ2-1	ASSQEGSSGRIRNEQF
TRBD2	TRBV5-1	TRBJ2-7	ASSSGLAGTHEQY
-	TRBV18	TRBJ2-5	ASSPRTGQGQETQY
TRBD2	TRBV7-3	TRBJ2-1	ASSETSGSDEQF
-	TRBV6-5	TRBJ2-3	ASSYLERTDTQY
TRBD2	TRBV12-3/TRBV12-4	TRBJ2-3	ASSRLTSGSTDTQY
TRBD2	TRBV18	TRBJ2-5	ASSPGLAASYQETQY
-	TRBV20-1	TRBJ2-5	SASQGGQETQY
-	TRBV5-1	TRBJ2-5	ASSLDRVGVTQY
-	TRBV6-1	TRBJ1-2	ASTPRVQWRIMGYT
-	TRBV9	TRBJ2-3	ASSVWGGTDTQY
-	TRBV6-2/TRBV6-3	TRBJ2-5	ASTSQVETQY
TRBD1	TRBV2	TRBJ2-7	ASRGDSSYEQY
TRBD1	TRBV27	TRBJ2-1	ASRPSGGAFSYNEQF
TRBD2	TRBV4-3	TRBJ2-2	ASSQDPGRAAGELF
TRBD1	TRBV20-1	TRBJ1-4	SARETGVTEKLF
TRBD1	TRBV7-9	TRBJ1-1	ASSSGGQGNTEAF
TRBD2	TRBV20-1	TRBJ2-7	SATTSGRTYEQY
-	TRBV7-2	TRBJ1-3	ASSRGGAISGNTIY
-	TRBV5-1	TRBJ1-5	ASSLGAEGNQPQH
TRBD1	TRBV29-1	TRBJ2-5	SARTGSFETQY